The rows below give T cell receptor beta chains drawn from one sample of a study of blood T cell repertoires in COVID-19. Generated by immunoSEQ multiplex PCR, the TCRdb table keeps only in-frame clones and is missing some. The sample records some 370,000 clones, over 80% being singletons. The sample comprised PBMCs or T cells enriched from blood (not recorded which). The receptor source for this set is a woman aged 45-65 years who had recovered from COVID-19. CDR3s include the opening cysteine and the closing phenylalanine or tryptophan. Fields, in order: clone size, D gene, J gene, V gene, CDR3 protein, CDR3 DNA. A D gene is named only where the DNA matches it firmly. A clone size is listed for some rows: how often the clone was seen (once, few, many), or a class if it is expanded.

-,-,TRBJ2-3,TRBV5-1,CASSPVLDPGSDTQYF,TGCGCCAGCAGCCCGGTTTTGGACCCAGGGTCAGATACGCAGTATTTT
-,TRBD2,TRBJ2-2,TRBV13,CASSPIAGVNTGELFF,TGTGCCAGCAGTCCCATAGCGGGAGTTAACACCGGGGAGCTGTTTTTT
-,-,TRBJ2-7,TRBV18,CASSPVSGVDSYEQYF,TGTGCCAGCTCACCGGTTTCGGGGGTGGACTCCTACGAGCAGTACTTC
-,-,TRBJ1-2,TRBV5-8,CASSLDVGGQSYGYTF,TGTGCCAGCAGCTTGGATGTGGGGGGGCAAAGCTATGGCTACACCTTC
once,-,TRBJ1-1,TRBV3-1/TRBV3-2,CASSQRAPQGLNTEAFF,TGTGCCAGCAGCCAAAGGGCCCCCCAGGGATTGAACACTGAAGCTTTCTTT
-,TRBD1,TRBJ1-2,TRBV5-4,CASSLGQDYGYTF,TGTGCCAGCAGCCTGGGACAGGACTATGGCTACACCTTC
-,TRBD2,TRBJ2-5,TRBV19,CASSSHPSGQETQYF,TGTGCCAGTAGTAGTCACCCTAGCGGCCAAGAGACCCAGTACTTC
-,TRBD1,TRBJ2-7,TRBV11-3,CASSHRGENYEQYF,TGTGCCAGCAGCCACAGGGGAGAAAACTACGAGCAGTACTTC
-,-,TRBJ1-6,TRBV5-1,CASRLTENSPLHF,TGCGCCAGCAGGTTGACAGAAAATTCACCCCTCCACTTT
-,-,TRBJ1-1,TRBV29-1,CSASLHLTVNTEAFF,TGCAGCGCCTCACTTCACCTTACAGTGAACACTGAAGCTTTCTTT
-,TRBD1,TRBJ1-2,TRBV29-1,CSVGTGNNGYTF,TGCAGCGTTGGGACAGGGAACAATGGCTACACCTTC
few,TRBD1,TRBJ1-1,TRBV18,CASSRIPGQGTEAFF,TGTGCCAGCTCGCGTATACCGGGACAGGGTACTGAAGCTTTCTTT
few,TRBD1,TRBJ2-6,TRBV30,CAWTTGGSGANVLTF,TGTGCCTGGACTACAGGGGGCTCTGGGGCCAACGTCCTGACTTTC
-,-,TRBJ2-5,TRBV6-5,CASSYKGGAAETQYF,TGTGCCAGCAGTTACAAAGGGGGAGCAGCTGAGACCCAGTACTTC
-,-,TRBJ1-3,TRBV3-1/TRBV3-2,CASSRGTGGNTIYF,TGTGCCAGCAGCCGGGGGACTGGAGGAAACACCATATATTTT
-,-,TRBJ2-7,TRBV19,CASSIGPGAYEQYF,TGTGCCAGTAGTATAGGACCGGGGGCCTACGAGCAGTACTTC
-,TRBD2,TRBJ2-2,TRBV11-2,CASNQGGLAGAGGELFF,TGTGCCAGCAACCAGGGGGGGCTAGCGGGAGCTGGCGGGGAGCTGTTTTTT
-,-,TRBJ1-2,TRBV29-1,CSVEGPGMDGYTF,TGCAGCGTTGAAGGGCCGGGAATGGATGGCTACACCTTC
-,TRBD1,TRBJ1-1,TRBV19,CASSRQGQVNTEAFF,TGTGCCAGTAGTAGACAGGGACAGGTGAACACTGAAGCTTTCTTT
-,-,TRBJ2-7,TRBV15,CATSREATYEQYF,TGTGCCACCAGCAGAGAAGCCACCTACGAGCAGTACTTC
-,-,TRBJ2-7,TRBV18,CASSPRDTSYEQYF,TGTGCCAGCTCACCACGGGACACTTCCTACGAGCAGTACTTC
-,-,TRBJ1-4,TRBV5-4,CASSLVSGTRNEKLFF,TGTGCCAGCAGCTTAGTCTCCGGGACACGGAATGAAAAACTGTTTTTT
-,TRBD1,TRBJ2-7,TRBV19,CATQEGQGLNYEQYF,TGTGCCACACAAGAAGGACAGGGGCTTAATTACGAGCAGTACTTC
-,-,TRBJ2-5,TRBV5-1,CASSLGGGLETQYF,TGCGCCAGCAGCTTAGGAGGGGGCTTGGAGACCCAGTACTTC
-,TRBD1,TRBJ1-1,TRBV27,CASSRTGSMNTEAFF,TGTGCCAGCAGTAGGACAGGAAGTATGAACACTGAAGCTTTCTTT
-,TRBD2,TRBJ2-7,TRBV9,CASSVAAGGNVHEQYF,TGTGCCAGCAGCGTAGCTGCGGGGGGTAACGTCCACGAGCAGTACTTC
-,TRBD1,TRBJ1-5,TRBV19,CASTTGFQPQHF,TGTGCCAGTACGACAGGGTTCCAGCCCCAGCATTTT
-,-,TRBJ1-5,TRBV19,CASSTAAYSNQPQHF,TGTGCCAGTAGTACCGCGGCGTATAGCAATCAGCCCCAGCATTTT
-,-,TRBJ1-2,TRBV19,CASSVGLQYGYTF,TGTGCCAGTAGTGTCGGTCTCCAATATGGCTACACCTTC
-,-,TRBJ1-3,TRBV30,CAWSATLGPGNTIYF,TGTGCCTGGAGCGCCACCCTGGGCCCTGGAAACACCATATATTTT
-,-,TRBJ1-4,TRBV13,CASSPRGSEKLFF,TGTGCCAGCAGCCCGCGAGGTTCGGAAAAACTGTTTTTT
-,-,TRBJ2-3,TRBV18,CASSHLPRRTDTQYF,TGTGCCAGCTCGCATCTCCCTAGGAGGACAGATACGCAGTATTTT
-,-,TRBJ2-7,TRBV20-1,CSAPETYEQYF,TGCAGTGCTCCTGAAACTTACGAGCAGTACTTC
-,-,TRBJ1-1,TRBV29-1,CSVDPERITEAFF,TGCAGCGTTGACCCTGAGAGGATCACTGAAGCTTTCTTT
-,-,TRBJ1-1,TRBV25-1,CASLGGILDTEAFF,TGTGCCAGCTTAGGGGGAATACTGGATACTGAAGCTTTCTTT
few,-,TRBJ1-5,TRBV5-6,CASSSKRGWGNQPQHF,TGTGCCAGCAGCTCCAAGCGGGGATGGGGCAATCAGCCCCAGCATTTT
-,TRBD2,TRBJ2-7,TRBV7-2,CASSLGTSGSWEQYF,TGTGCCAGCAGCTTAGGGACTAGCGGGAGTTGGGAGCAGTACTTC
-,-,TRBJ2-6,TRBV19,CASSIKRQIFSGANVLTF,TGTGCCAGTAGTATAAAGAGACAGATTTTCTCTGGGGCCAACGTCCTGACTTTC
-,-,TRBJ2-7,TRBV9,CASSGGPGAPYEQYF,TGTGCCAGCAGCGGAGGCCCAGGGGCCCCCTACGAGCAGTACTTC
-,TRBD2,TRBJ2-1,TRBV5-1,CASSPGLAAGNEQFF,TGCGCCAGCAGCCCGGGACTAGCGGCCGGCAATGAGCAGTTCTTC
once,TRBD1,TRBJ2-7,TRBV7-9,CASSFSQTGRGYEQYF,TGTGCCAGCAGCTTCTCGCAGACAGGGCGAGGCTACGAGCAGTACTTC
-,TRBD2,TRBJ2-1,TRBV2,CASSRTSGGSSYNEQFF,TGTGCCAGCAGTCGGACTAGCGGGGGGAGCTCCTACAATGAGCAGTTCTTC
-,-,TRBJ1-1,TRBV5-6,CASRQNQGRNTEAFF,TGTGCCAGCAGGCAAAATCAGGGGCGGAACACTGAAGCTTTCTTT
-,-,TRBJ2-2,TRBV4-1,CASSQEPTLGTGELFF,TGCGCCAGCAGCCAAGAACCGACACTCGGCACCGGGGAGCTGTTTTTT
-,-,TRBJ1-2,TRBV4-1,CASSPSGGNYGYTF,TGCGCCAGCAGCCCCTCCGGGGGAAACTATGGCTACACCTTC
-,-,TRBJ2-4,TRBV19,CASSIDLGGALAKNIQYF,TGTGCCAGTAGTATAGATCTAGGAGGGGCCTTAGCCAAAAACATTCAGTACTTC
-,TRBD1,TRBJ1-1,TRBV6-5,CASSIEQGAGTEAFF,TGTGCCAGCAGTATAGAACAGGGGGCGGGGACTGAAGCTTTCTTT
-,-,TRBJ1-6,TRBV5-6,CASSLGQGPYNSPLHF,TGTGCCAGCAGCTTGGGGCAGGGGCCGTATAATTCACCCCTCCACTTT
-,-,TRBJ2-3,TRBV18,CASSSGELPISQYF,TGTGCCAGCTCATCTGGTGAGCTACCCATATCGCAGTATTTT
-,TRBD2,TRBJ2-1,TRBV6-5,CASRLAGGPYNEQFF,TGTGCCAGCAGGCTAGCGGGGGGTCCTTACAATGAGCAGTTCTTC
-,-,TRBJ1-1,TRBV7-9,CASSYRDHNTEAFF,TGTGCCAGCAGCTACAGGGATCATAACACTGAAGCTTTCTTT
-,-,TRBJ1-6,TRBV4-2,CASSQDLGQGTMNSPLHF,TGTGCCAGCAGCCAAGATCTCGGTCAGGGGACCATGAATTCACCCCTCCACTTT
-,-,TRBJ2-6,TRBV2,CASSERGAGANVLTF,TGTGCCAGCAGTGAACGGGGGGCCGGGGCCAACGTCCTGACTTTC
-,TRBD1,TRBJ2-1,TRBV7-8,CASSPRQGTLGEQFF,TGTGCCAGCAGCCCTCGACAGGGGACTTTGGGTGAGCAGTTCTTC
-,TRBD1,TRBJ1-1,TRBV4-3,CASSQDRTGSTEAFF,TGCGCCAGCAGCCAAGACCGGACAGGGAGCACTGAAGCTTTCTTT